These T cell receptor beta chains were read from a single sample in a study of circulating and synovial CD4+ cells in juvenile arthritis. TCRdb's table, derived via immunoSEQ multiplex PCR, lists solely in-frame clones and lacks some. This repertoire shows under 35,000 clones, 95% to 96% found once; its top ten account for approximately 0.19%. Material: CD4+ T cells from blood. The receptor set was obtained from a human donor with juvenile idiopathic arthritis. Each CDR3 is given with its conserved first and last residue. A D gene is named only where the DNA matches it firmly. Some rows have no size entry. The others give once, few or many, or a class for an expanded clone.

j_call clone_size d_call v_call cdr3_aa cdr3_nt
TRBJ2-2 . . TRBV7-6 CASSHEGGELFF TGTGCCAGCAGCCACGAGGGCGGGGAGCTGTTTTTT
TRBJ1-5 . . TRBV27 CASSFASNQPQHF TGTGCCAGCAGTTTCGCGAGCAATCAGCCCCAGCATTTT
TRBJ1-1 . TRBD1 TRBV6-4 CASSDRPGGYEAFF TGTGCCAGCAGTGACAGGCCAGGGGGCTATGAAGCTTTCTTT
TRBJ2-5 . TRBD1 TRBV2 CAISTGRQETQYF TGTGCCATCTCGACAGGGCGACAAGAGACCCAGTACTTC
TRBJ1-1 once . TRBV5-1 CASSLDRDTEAFF TGCGCCAGCAGCTTGGACAGGGACACTGAAGCTTTCTTT
TRBJ1-5 . TRBD1 TRBV27 CASRRTGGVNQPQHF TGTGCCAGCAGACGCACAGGGGGCGTAAATCAGCCCCAGCATTTT
TRBJ1-1 . . TRBV7-2 CASSLAEGVNEAFF TGTGCCAGCAGCTTAGCAGAAGGGGTGAATGAAGCTTTCTTT
TRBJ2-5 . . TRBV6-4 CASSVGRGETQYF TGTGCCAGCAGTGTGGGGCGGGGTGAGACCCAGTACTTC
TRBJ2-3 . . TRBV2 CASRADRTDTQYF TGTGCCAGCAGGGCTGACAGGACAGATACGCAGTATTTT
TRBJ1-5 . . TRBV6-5 CASSYSKASGDQPQHF TGTGCCAGCAGTTACTCAAAGGCCTCGGGGGATCAGCCCCAGCATTTT
TRBJ2-2 once . TRBV5-4 CASSAGDGELFF TGTGCCAGCAGCGCCGGGGACGGGGAGCTGTTTTTT
TRBJ1-3 once . TRBV27 CASSLFPGSGNTIYF TGTGCCAGCAGTTTATTTCCCGGGTCTGGAAACACCATATATTTT
TRBJ1-2 . . TRBV7-2 CASSPTSGPPYGYTF TGTGCCAGCAGCCCCACCTCAGGGCCGCCCTATGGCTACACCTTC
TRBJ2-3 . TRBD2 TRBV7-3 CASSLTGAAGPSTDTQYF TGTGCCAGCAGCTTAACTGGAGCAGCGGGACCTAGCACAGATACGCAGTATTTT
TRBJ1-2 . . TRBV9 CASSQTGGDYGYTF TGTGCCAGCAGCCAAACCGGGGGTGACTATGGCTACACCTTC
TRBJ2-7 . TRBD1 TRBV18 CASSPKSPDNTGGLGEQYF TGTGCCAGCTCACCAAAAAGCCCCGACAACACAGGGGGCCTGGGAGAGCAGTACTTC
TRBJ2-7 . . TRBV27 CASSLDSSYEQYF TGTGCCAGCAGTTTAGACAGTTCCTACGAGCAGTACTTC
TRBJ1-1 . TRBD1 TRBV19 CASLRAGGIKNTEAFF TGTGCCAGCCTTAGGGCAGGGGGCATAAAGAACACTGAAGCTTTCTTT